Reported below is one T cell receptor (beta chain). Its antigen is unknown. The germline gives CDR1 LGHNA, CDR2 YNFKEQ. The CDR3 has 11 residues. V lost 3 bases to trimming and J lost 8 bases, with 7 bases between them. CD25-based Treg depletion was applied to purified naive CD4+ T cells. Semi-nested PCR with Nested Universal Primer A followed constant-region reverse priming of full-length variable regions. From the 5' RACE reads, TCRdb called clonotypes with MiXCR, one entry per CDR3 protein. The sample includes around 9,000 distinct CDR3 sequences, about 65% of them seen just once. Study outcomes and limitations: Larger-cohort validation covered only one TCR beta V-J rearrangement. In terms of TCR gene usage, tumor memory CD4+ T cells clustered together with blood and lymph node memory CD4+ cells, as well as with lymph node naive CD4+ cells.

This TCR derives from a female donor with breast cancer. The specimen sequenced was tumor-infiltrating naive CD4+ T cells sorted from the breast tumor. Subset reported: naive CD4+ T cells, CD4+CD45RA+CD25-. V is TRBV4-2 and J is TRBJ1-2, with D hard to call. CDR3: CASSQEEGYTF. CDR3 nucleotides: TGTGCCAGCAGCCAGGAGGAGGGCTACACCTTC.